This T cell receptor (beta chain) was obtained from a study of PD-L1 blockade in urothelial cancer. CDR3 length equals 12 residues. In germline, CDR1 is SGHRS, CDR2 YFSETQ. The V segment lost 5 bases and the J segment 6 bases; nucleotides outside the gene matches: 3. The repertoire was sequenced with immunoSEQ multiplex PCR; TCRdb's copy has only in-frame clones and lacks some. Altogether 70,000 to 95,000 clones are present, roughly nine tenths being singletons, with the ten largest covering 0.85% to 1%. Time point denoted: pretreatment peripheral blood. Each patient supplied 1 to 8 pretreatment and on-treatment samples.

The TCR sequence derives from a woman older than 75 with urothelial cancer. V and J are TRBV5-1 and TRBJ2-3, with 7 bases that match TRBD2. Here the sequenced sample was PBMCs, taken around atezolizumab (anti-PD-L1) treatment. The CDR3 DNA follows: TGCGCCAGCAGGTGGGAGGGGGATACGCAGTATTTT. This gives the protein CASRWEGDTQYF.